One T cell receptor (beta chain) is described in this entry. Its antigen is not identified. The protocol was immunoSEQ multiplex PCR, while the TCRdb copy is restricted to in-frame clones and leaves out a portion. The sample has fewer than 55,000 clones, less than 85% seen once. This entry belongs to a study of radiation and T cells in renal cell carcinoma. V was clipped by 8 bases and J by 2 bases, with 10 bases between them. The CDR3 totals 13 residues. The germline V gene encodes CDR1 SGHNT and CDR2 YENEEA. Time point: blood 2 weeks post-SBRT. Treatment in this sample: 15 Gy SBRT to primary tumor, nephrectomy 4 weeks later. The study, taken as a whole, reports: From baseline, blood top tumor clonotypes peaked at 2 weeks post-radiation.

This sequence was found in a woman between 65 and 79 years old with renal cell carcinoma. The sequencing here drew on blood, taken from a patient whose treatment included radiotherapy and nephrectomy. The chain couples TRBV11-3 to TRBJ1-3; D is unclear. As DNA, the CDR3 is TGTGCCAGCTCCGAGAGAACTGGAAACACCATATATTTT. This codes for CASSERTGNTIYF.